The 14 T cell receptor beta chains below all came from one sample that was sequenced in a study of cytomegalovirus exposure and HLA in healthy donors (dated by TCRdb to 2015 to 2018). The library was built by means of the immunoSEQ multiplex PCR assay. A mixture of 60 forward primers for TCR Vbeta segments and 13 reverse primers for TCR Jbeta segments was used in the multiplex PCR. Imported from immuneACCESS, the table was reduced by TCRdb to in-frame sequences with V and J called. These copies leave out some clones; in studies compared against another copy, an unresolved V gene accounts for under half, and the cause of the remainder is not known. Recorded for this sample are tens of thousands of clones; 79% of them occurred a single time. The ten largest account for 3.5% to 4% of the sample. Sequencing was performed on PBMCs. These receptors all stem from a woman aged 40 to 49 in good health and CMV-seronegative.

Note on this clone: This specimen includes other DNA sequences encoding the same CDR3. The V call is TRBV14, the J call TRBJ2-1; 8 bases align to TRBD2. Germline V CDR1 and CDR2: SGHDN, FVKESK. The V segment lost 3 bases and the J segment 2 bases; nucleotides outside the gene matches: 6. CDR3 size: 16 residues. CDR3 region: CASSHLAGGTYNEQFF. CDR3 bases: TGTGCCAGCAGCCATTTGGCGGGGGGAACCTACAATGAGCAGTTCTTC.

V usage is TRBV6-1 and J usage is TRBJ2-2; D unclear. V lost 4 bases and J 4 bases, leaving 7 bases between the germline ends. Germline V gene lookup returns CDR1 MNHNS and CDR2 SASEGT. This CDR3 is 13 amino acids long. The CDR3 DNA is TGTGCCAGCAGTGTTAGGAGCACCGGGGAGCTGTTTTTT. Residues: CASSVRSTGELFF.

This chain links TRBV19 with TRBJ1-4; 7 bases align to TRBD1. The CDR3 covers 15 residues. Losses at the gene ends were 5 bases for V and 6 bases for J; bases not matched to a gene: 9. Germline CDR1 reads LNHDA; CDR2 reads SQIVND (reference sequence). DNA of the CDR3: TGTGCCAGTAGTGCCGACAGGGATTGGGATGAAAAACTGTTTTTT. Its translation is CASSADRDWDEKLFF. Combining the CDR3 with reference TRBV19 and TRBJ1-4 gives the whole variable domain DGGITQSPKYLFRKEGQNVTLSCEQNLNHDAMYWYRQDPGQGLRLIYYSQIVNDFQKGDIAEGYSVSREKKESFPLTVTSAQKNPTAFYLCASSADRDWDEKLFFGSGTQLSVL.

The genes are TRBV7-6 and TRBJ2-2, with D possibly matching TRBD1 (5 bases). Trimming cost V 1 base and J 1 base, with 7 bases left between them. Germline V gene data show CDR1 as SGHVS and CDR2 as FNYEAQ. The CDR3 length is 15 residues. The CDR3 sequence: CASSLERGNTGELFF. The CDR3 bases are TGTGCCAGCAGCTTAGAAAGGGGGAACACCGGGGAGCTGTTTTTT.

V and J are TRBV27 and TRBJ2-5, with 8 nucleotides matching TRBD1. Germline-derived CDR1 and CDR2 are MNHEY and SMNVEV (reference sequence). The CDR3 is made up of 16 amino acids. V trimming: 6 bases; J trimming: 2 bases; junction bases outside the gene matches: 11. CDR3 sequence reads: CASSPSLDRAQETQYF. The CDR3 DNA sequence: TGTGCCAGCAGCCCCTCCCTGGACAGGGCGCAAGAGACCCAGTACTTC.

V is TRBV30 and J is TRBJ1-3; possibly TRBD1 for D (5 bases). The CDR3 runs to 11 residues. The germline V and J ends were trimmed by 5 bases and 6 bases, with 8 bases remaining between them. The germline V gene has CDR1 GTSNPN and CDR2 SVGIG (reference sequence). For the CDR3, the DNA is TGTGCCTGGGGGGCGAAAAACACCATATATTTT. Translation gives CAWGAKNTIYF.

The chain uses TRBV6-6 and TRBJ1-2; 8 positions match TRBD1. Germline V CDR1 and CDR2: MNHNY, SVGAGI (reference sequence). V was pared by 4 bases and J by 10 bases, with 14 bases of the junction left unmatched. The CDR3 extends over 15 amino acids. The CDR3 sequence: CASSSPRTGRIDYTF. In DNA form, the CDR3 reads TGTGCCAGCAGTTCCCCTCGGACAGGGAGAATTGACTACACCTTC.

This clone was observed once. This rearrangement joins TRBV5-1 to TRBJ1-3; possible D gene TRBD1, 6 bases. The CDR3 consists of 16 residues. The V end lost 0 bases, the J end lost 0 bases, and 10 bases lay between the germline ends. Germline V gene sequence: CDR1 SGHRS, CDR2 YFSETQ. CDR3 sequence: CASSLDRASSGNTIYF. For the CDR3, the DNA is TGCGCCAGCAGCTTGGACAGGGCGAGCTCTGGAAACACCATATATTTT.

The chain recombines TRBV6-4 with TRBJ2-2; 8 positions agree with TRBD2. V trimming: 4 bases; J trimming: 7 bases; junction bases outside the gene matches: 11. CDR1 and CDR2 (germline): MRHNA, SNTAGT. The CDR3 totals 16 residues. The CDR3, as DNA: TGTGCCAGCAGTGTCAACCCCGGGACTAGTGGCGGGGAGCTGTTTTTT. As protein: CASSVNPGTSGGELFF.

The chain joins TRBV18 to TRBJ1-1; D is possibly TRBD1 (6 bases). The CDR3 spans 16 residues. CDR1 is KGHSH, CDR2 LQKENI, per germline. The V gene lost 2 bases and the J gene lost 0 bases, with 13 bases spanning the gap. The CDR3 DNA follows: TGTGCCAGCTCACCATCCAGGGGCCCCCTGAACACTGAAGCTTTCTTT. Translation: CASSPSRGPLNTEAFF.

The rearrangement joins TRBV7-2 to TRBJ1-6; no reliable D call. V lost 4 bases and J lost 0, with 10 bases in between. CDR3 length: 16 amino acids. Looked up from germline, CDR1 is SGHTA and CDR2 is FQGNSA. CDR3 sequence: CASSSQRSSYNSPLHF. CDR3 sequence (DNA): TGTGCCAGCAGCTCCCAGCGTAGCTCCTATAATTCACCCCTCCACTTT.

This clone was counted once. The rearrangement joins TRBV4-3 to TRBJ1-5, with D unresolved. Trimming shortened V by 0 bases and J by 12 bases, and 15 bases separated the two germline ends. The CDR3 totals 14 residues. Germline CDR1 LGHNA, CDR2 YSLEER. The CDR3 here is CASSQDRRAVLQHF. The CDR3 bases are TGCGCCAGCAGCCAAGATCGGAGAGCAGTCCTCCAGCATTTT.

The chain couples TRBV6-5 to TRBJ1-1; tentative D call: TRBD1 (5 bases). Trimming took 5 bases from V and 2 from J, leaving 15 bases between them. The CDR3 is 15 amino acids. The germline CDR1 and CDR2 sequences are MNHEY and SVGAGI. CDR3 amino acids: CASSPAGGSNTEAFF. The CDR3 DNA is TGTGCCAGCAGTCCTGCGGGGGGTAGCAACACTGAAGCTTTCTTT.

This chain links TRBV5-4 with TRBJ1-1, with TRBD1 identical over 9 bases. The CDR3 totals 14 residues. Per germline, CDR1 SGHNT and CDR2 YYREEE (reference sequence). Trimming removed 4 bases from V and 4 bases from J; junction bases left unmatched: 5. In DNA, the CDR3 is TGTGCCAGCAGCGGGACAGGGACGGGCACTGAAGCTTTCTTT. It translates to CASSGTGTGTEAFF. The variable domain in full, completed from reference TRBV5-4 and TRBJ1-1, reads ETGVTQSPTHLIKTRGQQVTLRCSSQSGHNTVSWYQQALGQGPQFIFQYYREEENGRGNFPPRFSGLQFPNYSSELNVNALELDDSALYLCASSGTGTGTEAFFGQGTRLTVV.